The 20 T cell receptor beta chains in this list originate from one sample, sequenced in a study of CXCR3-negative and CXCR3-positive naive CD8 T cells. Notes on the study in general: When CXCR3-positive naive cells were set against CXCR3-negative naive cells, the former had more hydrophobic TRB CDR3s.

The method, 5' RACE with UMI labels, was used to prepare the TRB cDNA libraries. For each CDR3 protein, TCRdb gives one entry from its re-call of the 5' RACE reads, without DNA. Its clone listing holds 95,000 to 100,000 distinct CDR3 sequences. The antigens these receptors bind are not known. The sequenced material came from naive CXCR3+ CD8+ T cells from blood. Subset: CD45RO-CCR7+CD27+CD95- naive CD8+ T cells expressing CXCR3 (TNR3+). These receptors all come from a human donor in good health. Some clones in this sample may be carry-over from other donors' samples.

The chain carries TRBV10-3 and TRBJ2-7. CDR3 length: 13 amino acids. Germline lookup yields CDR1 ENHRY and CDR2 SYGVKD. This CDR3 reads CAISEGSSYEQYF.

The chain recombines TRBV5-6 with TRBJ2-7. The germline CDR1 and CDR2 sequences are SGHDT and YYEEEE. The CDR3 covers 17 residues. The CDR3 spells CASSLAGFYSQDLEQYF.

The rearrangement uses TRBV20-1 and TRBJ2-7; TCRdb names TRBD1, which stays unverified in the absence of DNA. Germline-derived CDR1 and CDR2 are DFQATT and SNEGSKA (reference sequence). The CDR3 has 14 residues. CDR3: CSALGREVSYEQYF.

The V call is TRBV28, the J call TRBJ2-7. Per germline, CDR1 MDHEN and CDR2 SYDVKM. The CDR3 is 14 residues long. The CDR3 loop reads CASSLRVTPHEQYF.

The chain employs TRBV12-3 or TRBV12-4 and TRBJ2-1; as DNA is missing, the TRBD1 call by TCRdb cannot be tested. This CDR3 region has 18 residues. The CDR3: CASSLSKGGPASYNEQFF.

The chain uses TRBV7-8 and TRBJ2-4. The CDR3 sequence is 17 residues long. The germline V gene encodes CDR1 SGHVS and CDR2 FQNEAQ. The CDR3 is CASSSYPEHLAKNIQYF.

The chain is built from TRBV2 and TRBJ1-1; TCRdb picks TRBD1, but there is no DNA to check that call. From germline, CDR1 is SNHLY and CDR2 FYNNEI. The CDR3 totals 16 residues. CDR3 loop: CASSVGPGRVNTEAFF.

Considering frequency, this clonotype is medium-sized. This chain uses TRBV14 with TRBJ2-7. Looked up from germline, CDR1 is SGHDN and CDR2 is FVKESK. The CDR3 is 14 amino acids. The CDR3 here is CASSQDYSSYEQYF. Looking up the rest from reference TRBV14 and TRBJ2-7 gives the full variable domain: EAGVTQFPSHSVIEKGQTVTLRCDPISGHDNLYWYRRVMGKEIKFLLHFVKESKQDESGMPNNRFLAERTGGTYSTLKVQPAELEDSGVYFCASSQDYSSYEQYFGPGTRLTVT.

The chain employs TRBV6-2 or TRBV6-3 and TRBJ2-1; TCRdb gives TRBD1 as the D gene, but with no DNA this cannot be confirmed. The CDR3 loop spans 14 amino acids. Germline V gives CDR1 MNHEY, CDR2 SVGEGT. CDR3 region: CASSYATGTDEQFF.

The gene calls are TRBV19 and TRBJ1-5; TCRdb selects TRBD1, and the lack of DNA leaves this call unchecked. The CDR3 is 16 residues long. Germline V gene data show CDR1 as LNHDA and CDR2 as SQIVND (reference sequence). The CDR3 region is CASSRSGLVSNQPQHF. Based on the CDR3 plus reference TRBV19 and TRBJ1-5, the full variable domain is DGGITQSPKYLFRKEGQNVTLSCEQNLNHDAMYWYRQDPGQGLRLIYYSQIVNDFQKGDIAEGYSVSREKKESFPLTVTSAQKNPTAFYLCASSRSGLVSNQPQHFGDGTRLSIL.

The CDR3 region is CASSLWGGGSQETQYF. The chain uses TRBV7-2 and TRBJ2-5; lacking DNA, the TRBD1 call made by TCRdb goes unchecked. Germline CDR1 SGHTA, CDR2 FQGNSA. The length of the CDR3 is 16 residues.

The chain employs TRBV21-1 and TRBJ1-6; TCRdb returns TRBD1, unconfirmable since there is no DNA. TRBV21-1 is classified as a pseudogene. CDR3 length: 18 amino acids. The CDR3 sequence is CASSKDRTAGSYNSPLHF.

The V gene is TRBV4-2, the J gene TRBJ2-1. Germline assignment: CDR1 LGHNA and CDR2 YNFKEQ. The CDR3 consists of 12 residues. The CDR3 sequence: CASSPAASEQFF.

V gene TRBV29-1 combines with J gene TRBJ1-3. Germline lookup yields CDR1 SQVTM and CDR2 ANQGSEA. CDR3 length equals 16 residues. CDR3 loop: CSVDGASGGSGNTIYF.

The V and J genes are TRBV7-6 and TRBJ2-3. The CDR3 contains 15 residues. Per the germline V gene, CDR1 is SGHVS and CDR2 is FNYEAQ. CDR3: CASGYFGSSTDTQYF.

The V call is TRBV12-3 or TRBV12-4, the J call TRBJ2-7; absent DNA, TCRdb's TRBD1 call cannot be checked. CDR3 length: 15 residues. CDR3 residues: CASSPPTGMIYEQYF.

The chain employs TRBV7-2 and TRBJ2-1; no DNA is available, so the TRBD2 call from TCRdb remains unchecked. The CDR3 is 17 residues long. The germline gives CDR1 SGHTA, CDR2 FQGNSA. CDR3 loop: CASSPAHLAVGYNEQFF.

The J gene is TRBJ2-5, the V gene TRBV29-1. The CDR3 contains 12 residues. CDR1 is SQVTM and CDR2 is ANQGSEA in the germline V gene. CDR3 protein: CSVEGNKETQYF.

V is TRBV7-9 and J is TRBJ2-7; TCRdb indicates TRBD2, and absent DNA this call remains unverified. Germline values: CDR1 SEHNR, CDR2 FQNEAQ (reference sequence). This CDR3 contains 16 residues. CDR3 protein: CASSPPSGASSYEQYF. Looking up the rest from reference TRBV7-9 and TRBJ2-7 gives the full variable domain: DTGVSQNPRHKITKRGQNVTFRCDPISEHNRLYWYRQTLGQGPEFLTYFQNEAQLEKSRLLSDRFSAERPKGSFSTLEIQRTEQGDSAMYLCASSPPSGASSYEQYFGPGTRLTVT.

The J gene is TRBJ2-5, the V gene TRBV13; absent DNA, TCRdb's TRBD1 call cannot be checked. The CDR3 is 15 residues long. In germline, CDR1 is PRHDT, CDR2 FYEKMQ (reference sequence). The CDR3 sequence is CASSHGGLRGETQYF.